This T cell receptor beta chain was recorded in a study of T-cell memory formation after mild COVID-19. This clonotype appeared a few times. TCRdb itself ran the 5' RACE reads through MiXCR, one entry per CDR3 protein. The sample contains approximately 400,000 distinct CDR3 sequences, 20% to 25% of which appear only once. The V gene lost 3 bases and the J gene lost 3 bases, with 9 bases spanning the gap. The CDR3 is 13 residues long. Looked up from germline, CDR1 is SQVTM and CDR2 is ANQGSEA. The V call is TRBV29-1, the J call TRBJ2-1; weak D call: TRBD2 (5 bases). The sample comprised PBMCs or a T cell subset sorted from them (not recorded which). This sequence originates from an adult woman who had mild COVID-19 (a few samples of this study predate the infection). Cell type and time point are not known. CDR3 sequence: CSVEDWNYNEQFF. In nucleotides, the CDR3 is TGCAGCGTTGAGGACTGGAACTACAATGAGCAGTTCTTC.